The 24 T cell receptor beta chains below all came from one sample that was sequenced in a study of PD-1 blockade in classical Hodgkin lymphoma. No patient escaped relapse after autologous stem cell transplantation, and brentuximab vedotin exposure varied. Profiled with immunoSEQ multiplex PCR; TCRdb holds only in-frame clones, not every one. The table lists around 2,200 clones, 50% to 75% of them singletons. This material consisted of peripheral blood mononuclear cells (PBMCs), taken at baseline. The receptor set was obtained from a human donor with classical Hodgkin lymphoma.

In regard to this clone: This CDR3 is also generated by other DNA sequences in the sample. This chain connects TRBV2 to TRBJ2-7, with D perhaps matching TRBD1 (6 bases). Between the trimmed V and J ends, which lost 5 bases and 5 bases, there was a span of 10 bases. Germline lookup yields CDR1 SNHLY and CDR2 FYNNEI. The CDR3 runs 12 residues. In nucleotides, the CDR3 is TGTGCCAGCAGTCTGACAGGCGACGAGCAGTACTTC. Translated, it gives CASSLTGDEQYF.

This clone was found a few times. With a much larger clone just one base away, this may be a read error. CDR3 DNA sequence: TGTGCCAGCAGCGTAGGGAGGGGAGGGGTGGGGGAGCAGTACTTC. Encoded protein: CASSVGRGGVGEQYF. The chain is built from TRBV9 and TRBJ2-7; TRBD2 matches at 7 bases. Trimming took 0 bases from V and 7 from J; bases not matched to a gene: 10. CDR3 length equals 15 residues. CDR1 and CDR2 from the germline V gene are SGDLS and YYNGEE.

The rearrangement joins TRBV19 to TRBJ1-3; 7 bases agree with TRBD1. Germline V gene data show CDR1 as LNHDA and CDR2 as SQIVND (reference sequence). The CDR3 covers 13 residues. After removal of 9 bases from V and 3 bases from J, the junction contained 5 bases not matched to a gene. Here the CDR3 DNA reads TGTGCCAGCCGGGACAGTAATGGAAACACCATATATTTT. Its protein is CASRDSNGNTIYF.

Only one count was recorded for this clone. The V and J genes are TRBV5-1 and TRBJ2-7; 9 bases agree with TRBD1. Germline V CDR1 and CDR2: SGHRS, YFSETQ. V shed 2 bases, J shed 2 bases, and the junction held 5 bases outside the gene matches. The CDR3 is made up of 15 amino acids. CDR3 loop: CASSFWTGVPYEQYF. CDR3 DNA: TGCGCCAGCAGCTTTTGGACAGGGGTTCCCTACGAGCAGTACTTC.

This sequence joins TRBV15 and TRBJ2-7; D uncertain. There are 13 residues in the CDR3. The V end lost 0 bases, the J end lost 4 bases, and 7 bases lay between the germline ends. Looked up from germline, CDR1 is LNHNV and CDR2 is YYDKDF (reference sequence). The CDR3 reads CATSRDPTYEQYF. The CDR3 DNA is TGTGCCACCAGCAGAGATCCGACTTACGAGCAGTACTTC.

CDR3 nucleotides: TGTGCCTGGAGGGGGACAGGGAGCGGCTACACCTTC. It translates to CAWRGTGSGYTF. This chain links TRBV30 with TRBJ1-2, with 9 bases that match TRBD1. Per the germline V gene, CDR1 is GTSNPN and CDR2 is SVGIG (reference sequence). J lost 8 bases, V lost 3 bases, and 4 bases had no gene match. This CDR3 has 12 residues.

The chain uses TRBV4-2 and TRBJ1-1, with a weak D call TRBD1 (6 bases). Germline assignment: CDR1 LGHNA and CDR2 YNFKEQ. The CDR3 is 14 amino acids. Trimming removed 4 bases from V and 3 bases from J, with 12 bases in between. DNA of the CDR3: TGTGCCAGCAGCCCGGTGGCAGGGGACACTGAAGCTTTCTTT. This codes for CASSPVAGDTEAFF.

As DNA, the CDR3 is TGTGCCAGCAGCATACGGACAGGGGGCAGGGCCGGGGAGCTGTTTTTT. Its translation is CASSIRTGGRAGELFF. The chain carries TRBV7-9 and TRBJ2-2, with 11 bases aligning to TRBD1. Germline assignment: CDR1 SEHNR and CDR2 FQNEAQ (reference sequence). J gave up 6 bases and V 5 bases, and 8 bases lay outside the gene matches. The CDR3 length is 16 residues. The full variable domain, in which reference TRBV7-9 and TRBJ2-2 provide the parts outside the CDR3, is DTGVSQNPRHKITKRGQNVTFRCDPISEHNRLYWYRQTLGQGPEFLTYFQNEAQLEKSRLLSDRFSAERPKGSFSTLEIQRTEQGDSAMYLCASSIRTGGRAGELFFGEGSRLTVL.

In its sample, this clone is medium-sized. V gene TRBV7-2 combines with J gene TRBJ2-1; no definite D call. Trimming shortened V by 6 bases and J by 0 bases, and 18 bases separated the two germline ends. Germline assignment: CDR1 SGHTA and CDR2 FQGNSA. The CDR3 runs to 17 residues. The CDR3 nucleotides are TGTGCCAGCAGACCCACCGGTTTATCGAACTCCTACAATGAGCAGTTCTTC. Protein: CASRPTGLSNSYNEQFF.

The V and J genes are TRBV5-1 and TRBJ2-1; no definite D call. The CDR3 length is 16 residues. Germline V gene lookup returns CDR1 SGHRS and CDR2 YFSETQ. Trimming pared 0 bases from V and 0 bases from J, leaving 10 bases between. The CDR3 loop is CASSLEATGSYNEQFF. CDR3 DNA: TGCGCCAGCAGCTTGGAGGCCACCGGCTCCTACAATGAGCAGTTCTTC.

This chain uses TRBV5-5 with TRBJ1-2, with 11 nucleotides matching TRBD1. This CDR3 spans 16 amino acids. Germline V lookup: CDR1 SGHKS, CDR2 YYEKEE (reference sequence). V trimming: 4 bases; J trimming: 4 bases; junction bases outside the gene matches: 9. CDR3 nucleotide sequence: TGTGCCAGCAGCGAGGGACAGGGGGTGACCCTCTATGGCTACACCTTC. It codes for CASSEGQGVTLYGYTF.

This clone has just a few counts. The J gene is TRBJ2-1, the V gene TRBV19; 7 bases align to TRBD2. The CDR3 is made up of 15 amino acids. V dropped 7 bases and J dropped 5; count of bases not matched to a gene: 11. CDR1 LNHDA and CDR2 SQIVND come from the germline V gene (reference sequence). The CDR3 bases are TGTGCCAGTACCTATACGGGGGGACGTGACAATGAGCAGTTCTTC. It specifies CASTYTGGRDNEQFF.

As DNA, the CDR3 is TGTGCCAGCAGCTTACAGTCCAGGGGTCAGACCCAGTACTTC. Translating it yields CASSLQSRGQTQYF. The chain uses TRBV7-9 and TRBJ2-5, with a tentative D call TRBD1 (6 bases). Germline CDR1 and CDR2: SEHNR and FQNEAQ (reference sequence). This CDR3 has 14 residues. The V end lost 2 bases, the J end lost 6 bases, and 13 bases lay between the germline ends.

J is TRBJ2-5 and V is TRBV21-1; no DNA check was done on the table's D call, TRBD2. TRBV21-1 is a recognized pseudogene. The CDR3 contains 16 residues. The CDR3 DNA reads as TGTGCCAGCAGCAAACTAGCGGGGGGTCCTCAAGAGACCCAGTACTTC. Protein: CASSKLAGGPQETQYF.

This clone is labeled as medium-sized (0.01 to 0.1%). J is TRBJ2-5 and V is TRBV6-1; 12 positions match TRBD2. Looked up from germline, CDR1 is MNHNS and CDR2 is SASEGT. The V and J ends lost 5 bases and 4 bases, in that order; junction bases with no gene match: 5. The CDR3 covers 15 residues. The DNA for the CDR3 is TGTGCCAGCAGTCGGACTAGCGGGGAAGGAGAGACCCAGTACTTC. It codes for CASSRTSGEGETQYF.

The J gene is TRBJ2-1, the V gene TRBV28; TRBD1 agrees at 9 bases. CDR3 size: 16 residues. V was clipped by 3 bases and J by 1 base; unmatched bases: 4. Germline CDR1 MDHEN, CDR2 SYDVKM. CDR3 loop: CASSFPGQGSYNEQFF. CDR3 DNA sequence: TGTGCCAGCAGTTTCCCGGGACAGGGTTCCTACAATGAGCAGTTCTTC.

By proportion, this clone is medium-sized. The rearrangement links TRBV7-2 to TRBJ2-6, with D possibly TRBD1 on 6 matching bases. V lost 4 bases and J 3 bases, leaving 13 bases between the germline ends. CDR1 is SGHTA, CDR2 FQGNSA, per germline. The CDR3 extends over 16 amino acids. CDR3 loop: CASSSTGTFGANVLTF. Here the CDR3 DNA reads TGTGCCAGCAGCTCAACCGGGACATTTGGGGCCAACGTCCTGACTTTC.

The chain combines TRBV12-5 with TRBJ2-7, with 7 bases fitting TRBD1. CDR3 length: 14 residues. Germline V gene data show CDR1 as LGHNT and CDR2 as FRNRAP. Trimming cost V 2 bases and J 2 bases; bases outside gene matches: 3. This CDR3 reads CASGLRQGAYEQYF. In nucleotides, the CDR3 is TGTGCTAGTGGTTTGAGGCAGGGGGCCTACGAGCAGTACTTC.

V usage is TRBV30 and J usage is TRBJ1-1; D is possibly TRBD1 (6 bases). The CDR3 has 14 residues. Looked up from germline, CDR1 is GTSNPN and CDR2 is SVGIG (reference sequence). V lost 3 bases and J 3 bases, leaving 14 bases between the germline ends. The CDR3 loop is CAWRSGRGYTEAFF. The CDR3 DNA reads TGTGCCTGGAGGTCGGGCAGGGGATACACTGAAGCTTTCTTT.

The V and J genes are TRBV7-9 and TRBJ1-3; the D is unclear. The CDR3 length is 13 residues. Germline V gene lookup returns CDR1 SEHNR and CDR2 FQNEAQ (reference sequence). V gave up 1 base and J gave up 2 bases, with 3 bases separating them. The CDR3 coding sequence is TGTGCCAGCAGCTTAGGACCTGGAAACACCATATATTTT. Encoded protein: CASSLGPGNTIYF.

This sequence joins TRBV6-1 and TRBJ1-3; D may be TRBD1 (6 bases). This CDR3 spans 16 amino acids. CDR1 and CDR2 from the germline V gene are MNHNS and SASEGT. V shed 0 bases and J shed 0 bases, with 9 bases lying between them. CDR3 sequence: CASSEAWGHSGNTIYF. CDR3 sequence (DNA): TGTGCCAGCAGTGAAGCATGGGGACACTCTGGAAACACCATATATTTT.

V is TRBV4-3 and J is TRBJ2-7; D gene uncertain. The CDR3 totals 15 residues. V lost 1 base, J lost 1 base, and 11 bases lay in between. The germline gives CDR1 LGHNA, CDR2 YSLEER. The DNA for the CDR3 is TGCGCCAGCAGCCAAGGGGTAGACACTTCCTACGAGCAGTACTTC. It codes for CASSQGVDTSYEQYF.

This clone came up a few times. The J gene is TRBJ1-2, the V gene TRBV6-5, with D hard to call. Germline assignment: CDR1 MNHEY and CDR2 SVGAGI. This CDR3 is 12 amino acids long. The germline V and J ends were trimmed by 10 bases and 1 base, with 10 bases remaining between them. The CDR3 bases are TGTGCCACCAAGTACTTTAACTATGGCTACACCTTC. This gives the protein CATKYFNYGYTF.

The J gene is TRBJ1-4, the V gene TRBV6-5, with D perhaps matching TRBD1 (5 bases). Trimming removed 6 bases at V and 0 bases at J, with 11 bases between. Per germline, CDR1 MNHEY and CDR2 SVGAGI. This CDR3 has 15 residues. The CDR3 region has the DNA TGTGCCAGCAGGGAGGGGCATGCAACTAATGAAAAACTGTTTTTT. Encoded protein: CASREGHATNEKLFF.